This TCR beta chain stems from a study of Graves' ophthalmopathy and Graves' hyperthyroidism. Overall study findings and caveats: Among expanded thyroid clonotypes above 0.001 frequency, most also occurred in blood.

The CDR3 extends over 12 amino acids. Trimming cost V 8 bases and J 12 bases; bases outside gene matches: 11. Looked up from germline, CDR1 is SQVTM and CDR2 is ANQGSEA. To note about this clonotype: Its antigen is not identified.

Transcripts of RNA were the source for amplifying TCR beta CDR3 regions. HTBI primers were used in a first-round RT-PCR, which preceded a second-round multiplex PCR. MiXCR, run by TCRdb on the multiplex PCR reads, gives a single entry per CDR3 protein. The table lists 650,000 to 800,000 distinct CDR3 sequences, roughly 41% of them singletons. Reliance was placed on clinical symptoms, serum thyroxine, TRAb, thyroid ultrasound and orbital computed tomography for diagnosis. The sequence was collected from an adult man with Graves' ophthalmopathy. The sequencing input was peripheral blood. The chain has TRBV29-1 and TRBJ1-1, with 11 nucleotides matching TRBD1. CDR3 region: CSFPGQGGITFF. CDR3 in DNA: TGCAGCTTTCCGGGACAGGGGGGAATAACTTTCTTT.